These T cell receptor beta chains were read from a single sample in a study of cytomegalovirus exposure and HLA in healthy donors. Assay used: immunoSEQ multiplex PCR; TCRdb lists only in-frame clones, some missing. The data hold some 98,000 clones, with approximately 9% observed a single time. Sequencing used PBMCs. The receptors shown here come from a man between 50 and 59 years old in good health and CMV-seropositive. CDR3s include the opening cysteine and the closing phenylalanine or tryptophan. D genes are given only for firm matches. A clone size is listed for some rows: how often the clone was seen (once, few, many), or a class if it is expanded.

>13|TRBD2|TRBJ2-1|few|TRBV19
TGTGCCAGTAGACCCGTCGGGGGGTTTGAGCAGTTCTTC
CASRPVGGFEQFF
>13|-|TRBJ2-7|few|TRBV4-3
TGCGCCAGCAGCCAAGACGGGGGATACGAGCAGTACTTC
CASSQDGGYEQYF
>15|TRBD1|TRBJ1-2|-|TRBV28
TGTGCCAGCAGTTTATTTGGAGCAGGGGGTAATGGCTACACCTTC
CASSLFGAGGNGYTF
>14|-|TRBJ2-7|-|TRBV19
TGTGCCAGTAGTATAAACACACAGGCTTACGGGCAGTACTTC
CASSINTQAYGQYF
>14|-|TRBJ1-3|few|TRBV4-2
TGTGCCAGCAGAGGAGGGTCCTCTGGAAACACCATATATTTT
CASRGGSSGNTIYF
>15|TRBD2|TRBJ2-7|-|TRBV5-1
TGCGCCAGCAGCTTGGCTAGCGGGAGCCTGTACGAGCAGTACTTC
CASSLASGSLYEQYF
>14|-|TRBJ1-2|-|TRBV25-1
TGTGCCAGCAGTGTTCCGGGCTTCAGGGCTGGCTACACCTTC
CASSVPGFRAGYTF
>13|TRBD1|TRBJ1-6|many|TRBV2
TGTGCCAGCACCCCAGGACAGGGGACACCCCTCCACTTT
CASTPGQGTPLHF
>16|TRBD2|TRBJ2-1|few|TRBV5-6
TGTGCCAGCAGCTTGGGGGGGGGACTGCCCTACAATGAGCAGTTCTTC
CASSLGGGLPYNEQFF
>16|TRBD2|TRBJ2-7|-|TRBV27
TGTGCCAGCAGTCTCAGAGGACTAGCAGGGTCCTACGAGCAGTACTTC
CASSLRGLAGSYEQYF
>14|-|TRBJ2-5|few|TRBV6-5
TGTGCCAGCAGTTATCGACTACCTCAAGAGACCCAGTACTTC
CASSYRLPQETQYF
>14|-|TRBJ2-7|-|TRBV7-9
TGTGCCAGCAGCTTCGGGGATAACTCCTACGAGCAGTACTTC
CASSFGDNSYEQYF
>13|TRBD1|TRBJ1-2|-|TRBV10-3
TGTGCCATCAGTCAGGACAGGGGATACGGCTACACCTTC
CAISQDRGYGYTF
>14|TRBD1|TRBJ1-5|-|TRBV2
TGTGCCAGCAGTGGGACAGGGAGCAATCAGCCCCAGCATTTT
CASSGTGSNQPQHF
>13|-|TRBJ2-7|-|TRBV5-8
TGTGCCAGAAGCTTGGCAGAGGACTACGAGCAGTACTTC
CARSLAEDYEQYF
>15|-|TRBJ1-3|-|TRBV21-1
TGTGCCAGCAGCACGCGGGACTCTTGCACAAACACCATATATTTT
CASSTRDSCTNTIYF
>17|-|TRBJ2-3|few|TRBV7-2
TGTGCCAGCAGCTACGCCCCAGGGAATCCAAGCACAGATACTCAGTATTTT
CASSYAPGNPSTDTQYF
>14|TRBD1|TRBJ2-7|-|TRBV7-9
TGTGCCAGCAGCTTATGGGACAGGGTCTACGAGCAGTACTTC
CASSLWDRVYEQYF
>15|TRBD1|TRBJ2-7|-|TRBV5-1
TGCGCCAGCAGCCGAGGACAGGGGGAAACCTACGAGCAGTACTTC
CASSRGQGETYEQYF
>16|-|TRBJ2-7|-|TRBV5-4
TGTGCCAGCAGCTTGGGCCACGCGGGATCGATCTACGAGCAGTACTTC
CASSLGHAGSIYEQYF
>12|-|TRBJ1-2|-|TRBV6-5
TGTGCCAGCAAGACAGCTAAATATGGCTACACCTTC
CASKTAKYGYTF
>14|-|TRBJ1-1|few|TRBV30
TGTGCCTGGAGTGTACGGGTTTTGAACACTGAAGCTTTCTTT
CAWSVRVLNTEAFF
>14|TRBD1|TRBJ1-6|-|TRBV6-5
TGTGCCAGCACGTCGGGGACAGGTGCTTCACCCCTCCACTTT
CASTSGTGASPLHF
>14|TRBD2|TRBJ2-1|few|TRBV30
TGTGCCTGGTACCTAGCGGGAGCCGGGAATGAGCAGTTCTTC
CAWYLAGAGNEQFF
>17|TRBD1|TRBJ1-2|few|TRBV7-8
TGTGCCAGCAGCTCCCTTAGGCTAACAGGGGAAAGGGCTGGCTACACCTTC
CASSSLRLTGERAGYTF
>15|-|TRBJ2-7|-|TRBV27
TGTGCCAGCAGTCCGTACCGAGTCGAAGACTACGAGCAGTACTTC
CASSPYRVEDYEQYF
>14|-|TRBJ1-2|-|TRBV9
TGTGCCAGCAGCGTAGATTCCCGGGGGGATGGCTACACCTTC
CASSVDSRGDGYTF
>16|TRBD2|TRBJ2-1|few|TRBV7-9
TGTGCCAGCAGCTTAGGGGGGGGAGGGCCGATGTATGAGCAGTTCTTC
CASSLGGGGPMYEQFF
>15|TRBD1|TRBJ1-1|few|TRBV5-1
TGCGCCAGCAGCTTAATGGCAGGGGGCGCGACTGAAGCTTTCTTT
CASSLMAGGATEAFF
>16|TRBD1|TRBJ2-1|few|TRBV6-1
TGTGCCAGCAGTGAACCAGGACAGGGATGGAACAATGAGCAGTTCTTC
CASSEPGQGWNNEQFF
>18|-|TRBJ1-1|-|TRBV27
TGTGCCAGCAGTTTATCGTGGGGGCTGAGTTCTGAGAGCACTGAAGCTTTCTTT
CASSLSWGLSSESTEAFF
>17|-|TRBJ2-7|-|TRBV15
TGTGCCACCAGCAGAGATCCAGGAGGTATAGGCTCCTACGAGCAGTACTTC
CATSRDPGGIGSYEQYF
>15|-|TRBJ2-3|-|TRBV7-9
TGTGCCAGCAGCTTAGGCCTAGAGGGCACAGATACGCAGTATTTT
CASSLGLEGTDTQYF
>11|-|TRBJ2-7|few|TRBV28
TGTGCCAGCAGCGGGTCGACCGAGCAGTACTTC
CASSGSTEQYF
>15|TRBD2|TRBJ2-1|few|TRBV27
TGTGCCAGCAGTCTACTAGCGGGATTCTACAATGAGCAGTTCTTC
CASSLLAGFYNEQFF
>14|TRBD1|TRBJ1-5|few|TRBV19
TGTGCCAGTAGCTACCAGGGGGTGAATCAGCCCCAGCATTTT
CASSYQGVNQPQHF
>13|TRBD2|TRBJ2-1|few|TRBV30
TGTGCCCGGGGACTAGCGGGAGCGCGTGAGCAGTTCTTC
CARGLAGAREQFF
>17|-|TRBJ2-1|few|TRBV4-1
TGCGCCAGCAGCCAACCCAAGCTAGCGATGAGGGACAATGAGCAGTTCTTC
CASSQPKLAMRDNEQFF
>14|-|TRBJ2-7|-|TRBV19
TGTGCCAGTAGTATCAGGTTGAGCTCCTACGAGCAGTACTTC
CASSIRLSSYEQYF
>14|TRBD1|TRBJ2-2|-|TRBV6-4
TGTGCCAGCAGTCGACAGGGAAGGGCCGGGGAGCTGTTTTTT
CASSRQGRAGELFF
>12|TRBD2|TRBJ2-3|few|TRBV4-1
TGCGCCAGCAGCCAAGCGGGGGGGACGCAGTATTTT
CASSQAGGTQYF
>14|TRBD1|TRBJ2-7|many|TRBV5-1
TGCGCCAGCAGTCCCGGGACAGGGGCTTACGAGCAGTACTTC
CASSPGTGAYEQYF
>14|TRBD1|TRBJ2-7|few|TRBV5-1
TGCGCCAGCAGCTCACAGGGGCCCTCCTACGAGCAGTACTTC
CASSSQGPSYEQYF
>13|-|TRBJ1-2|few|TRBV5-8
TGTGCCAGCAGCTTGATCCATTCCTATGGCTACACCTTC
CASSLIHSYGYTF
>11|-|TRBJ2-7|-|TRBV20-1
TGCAGTGTTAAAAGCCCTAACGAGCAGTACTTC
CSVKSPNEQYF
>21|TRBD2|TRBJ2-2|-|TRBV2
TGTGCCAGCAGTGAATTCCTAGCGGGAGGGCCCCAGCCTTTGAACACCGGGGAGCTGTTTTTT
CASSEFLAGGPQPLNTGELFF
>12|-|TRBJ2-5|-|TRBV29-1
TGCAGCGTTTTGGGCGGAGGGGAGACCCAGTACTTC
CSVLGGGETQYF
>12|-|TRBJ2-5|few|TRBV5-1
TGCGCCAGCAGCCGCGACCAAGAGACCCAGTACTTC
CASSRDQETQYF
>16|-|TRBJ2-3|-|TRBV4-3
TGCGCCAGCAGCTCGCGTAGCGGAGCTAGCACAGATACGCAGTATTTT
CASSSRSGASTDTQYF
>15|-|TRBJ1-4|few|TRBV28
TGTGCCAGCAGTTTCCGGGCAGGACTTAATGAAAAACTGTTTTTT
CASSFRAGLNEKLFF
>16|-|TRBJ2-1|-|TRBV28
TGTGCCAGCCCCGTTGAGAGAGGGATAGATCTCCATGAGCAGTTCTTC
CASPVERGIDLHEQFF
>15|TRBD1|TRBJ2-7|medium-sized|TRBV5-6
TGTGCCAGCAGCCAGGTGGGGACAGGGATAGGCGAGCAGTACTTC
CASSQVGTGIGEQYF